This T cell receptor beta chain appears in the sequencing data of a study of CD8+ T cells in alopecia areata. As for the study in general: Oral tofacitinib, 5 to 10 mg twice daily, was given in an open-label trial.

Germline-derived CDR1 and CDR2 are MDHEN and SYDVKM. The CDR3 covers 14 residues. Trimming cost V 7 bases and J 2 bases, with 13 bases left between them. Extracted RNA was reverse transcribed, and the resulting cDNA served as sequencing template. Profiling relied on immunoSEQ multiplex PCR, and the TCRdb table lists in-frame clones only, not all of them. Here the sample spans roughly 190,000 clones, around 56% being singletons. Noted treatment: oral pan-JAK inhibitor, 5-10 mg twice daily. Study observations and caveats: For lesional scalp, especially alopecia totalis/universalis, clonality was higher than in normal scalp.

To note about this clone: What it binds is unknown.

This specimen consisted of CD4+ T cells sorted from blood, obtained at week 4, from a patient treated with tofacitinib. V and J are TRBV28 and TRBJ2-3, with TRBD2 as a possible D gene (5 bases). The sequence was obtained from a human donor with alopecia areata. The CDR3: CASIRRDDTDTQYF. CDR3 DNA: TGTGCCAGCATCCGTCGGGATGACACAGATACGCAGTATTTT.